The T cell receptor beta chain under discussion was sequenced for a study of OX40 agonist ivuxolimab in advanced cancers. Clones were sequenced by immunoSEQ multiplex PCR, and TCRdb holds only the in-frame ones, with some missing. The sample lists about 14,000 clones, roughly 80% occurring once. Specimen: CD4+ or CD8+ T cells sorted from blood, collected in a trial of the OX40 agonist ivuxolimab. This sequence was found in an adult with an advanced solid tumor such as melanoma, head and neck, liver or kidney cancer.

DNA of the CDR3: TGTGCCACGAGGACAGGGGGACTCCAAGAGACCCAGTACTTC. It yields the protein CATRTGGLQETQYF. The chain carries TRBV6-5 and TRBJ2-5; 10 bases are a match to TRBD1. V shed 10 bases, J shed 1 base, and the junction held 6 bases outside the gene matches. Germline-derived CDR1 and CDR2 are MNHEY and SVGAGI. The CDR3 consists of 14 residues.